This T cell receptor (beta chain) is drawn from a study of blood T cell repertoires in COVID-19. The J segment lost 4 bases and the V segment lost 4 bases, leaving 6 bases of the junction unmatched. The CDR3 covers 16 residues. The germline V gene encodes CDR1 WSHSY and CDR2 SAAADI. Clones were sequenced by immunoSEQ multiplex PCR, and TCRdb holds only the in-frame ones, with some missing. Of about 130,000 clones in the sample, under 85% are singletons; the top ten hold roughly 10%. The J gene is TRBJ2-1, the V gene TRBV10-2, with 11 bases fitting TRBD2. This receptor was taken from a middle-aged man with active or convalescent COVID-19. Sequenced input: peripheral blood. CDR3 coding DNA: TGCGCCAGCAGTGTGGGACTAGCGGAACCATACAATGAGCAGTTCTTC. It specifies CASSVGLAEPYNEQFF.